Following are 23 T cell receptor beta chains from one sample sequenced in a study of CD8 T cells in Susac syndrome. RNA was extracted with the RNeasy kit, and a quantity of roughly 0.5 to 1 ug was reverse transcribed using random hexamers. Each CDR3 protein gets one entry after TCRdb re-called the immunoSEQ multiplex PCR reads with MiXCR. The sample lists around 300,000 distinct CDR3 sequences; 65% to 90% were seen once. Sequenced sample: CD8+ T cells from PBMCs. The receptor set was obtained from a human donor with multiple sclerosis.

This chain uses TRBV28 with TRBJ1-2; 9 bases are shared with TRBD1. Looked up from germline, CDR1 is MDHEN and CDR2 is SYDVKM. This CDR3 has 18 residues. Trimming cost V 4 bases and J 8 bases; bases outside gene matches: 20. CDR3 sequence (DNA): TGTGCCAGCAGTTCTGGATTAACAGGGGGCGAGGCCTTGTTAGGCTACACCTTC. Encoded protein: CASSSGLTGGEALLGYTF.

This chain's CDR3 is CASSFTSGKGETQYF. For the CDR3, the DNA is TGTGCCAGCAGCTTCACTAGCGGGAAGGGAGAGACCCAGTACTTC. V and J are TRBV7-7 and TRBJ2-5; 10 nucleotides agree with TRBD2. V lost 3 bases, J lost 4 bases, and 5 bases stayed unmatched. CDR1 and CDR2 (germline): SSHAT, FNYEAQ (reference sequence). The CDR3 has 15 amino acids.

The chain uses TRBV5-1 and TRBJ2-1; 8 bases map to TRBD1. The V gene's germline CDR1 is SGHRS and CDR2 YFSETQ. This CDR3 has 15 residues. V was clipped by 0 bases and J by 2 bases; unmatched bases: 1. CDR3: CASSLVDRAYNEQFF. CDR3 nucleotide sequence: TGCGCCAGCAGCTTGGTGGACAGGGCCTACAATGAGCAGTTCTTC. The full variable domain, rest sourced from reference TRBV5-1 and TRBJ2-1, is KAGVTQTPRYLIKTRGQQVTLSCSPISGHRSVSWYQQTPGQGLQFLFEYFSETQRNKGNFPGRFSGRQFSNSRSEMNVSTLELGDSALYLCASSLVDRAYNEQFFGPGTRLTVL.

The chain employs TRBV6-1 and TRBJ2-7; 9 nucleotides match TRBD2. In germline, CDR1 is MNHNS, CDR2 SASEGT. The CDR3 covers 16 residues. J lost 3 bases, V lost 5 bases, and 11 bases had no gene match. In nucleotides, the CDR3 is TGTGCCAGCAGTCAAATTTCCCTAGCGGGGATCTACGAGCAGTACTTC. It codes for CASSQISLAGIYEQYF.

This sequence joins TRBV7-8 and TRBJ1-5; maybe TRBD1 (5 bases). V lost 4 bases to trimming and J lost 6 bases, with 25 bases between them. This CDR3 comprises 18 residues. CDR1 SGHVS and CDR2 FQNEAQ come from the germline V gene. The CDR3 sequence is CASSSPRTETIGGQPQHF. The CDR3 DNA reads as TGTGCCAGCAGCTCGCCGCGGACCGAGACCATCGGGGGTCAGCCCCAGCATTTT.

The chain employs TRBV27 and TRBJ2-1, with D possibly matching TRBD2 (5 bases). V lost 7 bases and J 0 bases, leaving 19 bases between the germline ends. From germline, CDR1 is MNHEY and CDR2 SMNVEV (reference sequence). The CDR3 contains 17 residues. The CDR3: CASTFLRDSSSYNEQFF. CDR3 DNA sequence: TGTGCCAGCACTTTCCTACGGGATTCGAGCTCCTACAATGAGCAGTTCTTC.

This clonotype was recorded only once. The chain links TRBV4-3 to TRBJ2-7; the D gene is possibly TRBD2 (5 bases). Trimming took off 0 bases at V and 0 bases at J, with 12 bases between the two ends. The CDR3 covers 16 residues. Looked up from germline, CDR1 is LGHNA and CDR2 is YSLEER. The CDR3 DNA reads TGCGCCAGCAGCCAAGAAGTAGAGGGAAGCTCCTACGAGCAGTACTTC. Translated, it gives CASSQEVEGSSYEQYF.

The chain couples TRBV25-1 to TRBJ2-1, with 8 bases that match TRBD2. J was trimmed by 4 bases and V by 0 bases; bases with no gene match: 11. Germline CDR1 MGHDK, CDR2 SYGVNS. The CDR3 extends over 18 amino acids. CDR3 bases: TGTGCCAGCAGTGAATATGTCCCCGGACTAGCTCCTTACAATGAGCAGTTCTTC. This translates into CASSEYVPGLAPYNEQFF.

The CDR3 DNA sequence: TGTGCCAGCAGTGAATCTAGGGTCACAGGGCCCAGGAGCTCCTACAATGAGCAGTTCTTC. Translated, it gives CASSESRVTGPRSSYNEQFF. The chain links TRBV25-1 to TRBJ2-1, with D perhaps TRBD1 (6 bases). Trimming cost V 1 base and J 0 bases, with 22 bases left between them. Looked up from germline, CDR1 is MGHDK and CDR2 is SYGVNS. This CDR3 has 20 amino acids. Variable domain in full (rest from reference TRBV25-1 and TRBJ2-1): EADIYQTPRYLVIGTGKKITLECSQTMGHDKMYWYQQDPGMELHLIHYSYGVNSTEKGDLSSESTVSRIRTEHFPLTLESARPSHTSQYLCASSESRVTGPRSSYNEQFFGPGTRLTVL.

V usage is TRBV6-5 and J usage is TRBJ1-1, with D tentatively TRBD1 (5 bases). V gave up 0 bases and J gave up 1 base, with 9 bases separating them. This CDR3 is 15 amino acids long. The germline CDR1 and CDR2 sequences are MNHEY and SVGAGI. CDR3: CASSYSNGGNTEAFF. CDR3 DNA: TGTGCCAGCAGTTACTCGAACGGGGGGAACACTGAAGCTTTCTTT.

The chain carries TRBV27 and TRBJ1-1; 7 bases line up with TRBD1. The CDR3 has 13 residues. Trimming removed 7 bases from V and 5 bases from J; junction bases left unmatched: 7. Germline CDR1 and CDR2: MNHEY and SMNVEV (reference sequence). The CDR3 reads CASMPQGGTEAFF. For the CDR3, the DNA is TGTGCCAGCATGCCTCAGGGGGGAACTGAAGCTTTCTTT.

The rearrangement uses TRBV6-5 and TRBJ2-1, with no clear D. The CDR3 length is 10 residues. Deletions cut 8 bases from V and 6 bases from J, with 5 bases between. Germline V lookup: CDR1 MNHEY, CDR2 SVGAGI. The CDR3 region is CASRGNEQFF. CDR3 nucleotides: TGTGCCAGCCGAGGCAATGAGCAGTTCTTC.

The chain joins TRBV2 to TRBJ2-4; 12 bases align to TRBD1. V lost 9 bases to trimming and J lost 4 bases; unmatched junction nucleotides: 4. The length of the CDR3 is 14 residues. Germline V gives CDR1 SNHLY, CDR2 FYNNEI. This CDR3 reads CARGTGGEKNIQYF. CDR3 in DNA: TGTGCCAGAGGGACAGGGGGCGAGAAAAACATTCAGTACTTC.

This chain joins TRBV28 and TRBJ2-3, with D possibly TRBD2 on 5 matching bases. V dropped 6 bases and J dropped 0 bases, with 13 bases sitting between them. The V gene's germline CDR1 is MDHEN and CDR2 SYDVKM. This CDR3 has 15 amino acids. CDR3 in DNA: TGTGCCAGCAGCATAAGGAGGATTAGCACAGATACGCAGTATTTT. This encodes CASSIRRISTDTQYF.

V usage is TRBV25-1 and J usage is TRBJ1-5, with a weak D call TRBD1 (6 bases). The CDR3 spans 15 residues. Germline CDR1 MGHDK, CDR2 SYGVNS. Trimming took off 2 bases at V and 2 bases at J, with 10 bases between the two ends. The CDR3 bases are TGTGCCAGCAGTGAAACAGGGTCTGGCAATCAGCCCCAGCATTTT. It yields the protein CASSETGSGNQPQHF. The full variable domain, its missing parts supplied by reference TRBV25-1 and TRBJ1-5, is EADIYQTPRYLVIGTGKKITLECSQTMGHDKMYWYQQDPGMELHLIHYSYGVNSTEKGDLSSESTVSRIRTEHFPLTLESARPSHTSQYLCASSETGSGNQPQHFGDGTRLSIL.

This chain joins TRBV20-1 and TRBJ2-5; D is possibly TRBD2 (6 bases). This CDR3 is built from 16 residues. V lost 0 bases and J 4 bases, leaving 18 bases between the germline ends. CDR1 is DFQATT and CDR2 is SNEGSKA in the germline V gene (reference sequence). The DNA of the CDR3 is TGCAGTGCTAGAGATTCGGCTAGCGCAAGAAGAGAGACCCAGTACTTC. This encodes CSARDSASARRETQYF.

The rearrangement joins TRBV6-1 to TRBJ1-2, with D possibly matching TRBD1 (5 bases). V was cut by 5 bases and J by 4 bases, with 17 bases left in between. The CDR3 totals 15 residues. Germline V lookup: CDR1 MNHNS, CDR2 SASEGT. The CDR3 region has the DNA TGTGCCAGCAGTAAAACAGGTCCCGACGTCTATGGCTACACCTTC. Translated: CASSKTGPDVYGYTF.

The genes are TRBV15 and TRBJ1-2; the D is unclear. The CDR3 is 16 amino acids. Germline V gene sequence: CDR1 LNHNV, CDR2 YYDKDF (reference sequence). Trimming pared 3 bases from V and 7 bases from J, leaving 21 bases between. CDR3: CATSSESKIVAGGYTF. CDR3 coding DNA: TGTGCCACCAGCAGTGAAAGCAAGATCGTGGCGGGTGGCTACACCTTC.

The chain recombines TRBV4-3 with TRBJ2-5, with 7 bases matching TRBD1. CDR3 length equals 15 residues. V was clipped by 1 base and J by 2 bases; unmatched bases: 4. CDR1 is LGHNA, CDR2 YSLEER, per germline. The CDR3 is CASSQAQGVQETQYF. The CDR3 DNA is TGCGCCAGCAGCCAAGCGCAGGGGGTGCAAGAGACCCAGTACTTC.

CDR3 in amino acids: CATSDFHGSNTGELFF. Written as DNA, the CDR3 is TGTGCCACCAGTGATTTTCACGGGTCGAACACCGGGGAGCTGTTTTTT. The chain has TRBV24-1 and TRBJ2-2; D not resolved. This CDR3 contains 16 residues. V lost 1 base, J lost 0 bases, and 8 bases lay in between. Germline-derived CDR1 and CDR2 are KGHDR and SFDVKD.

The chain joins TRBV2 to TRBJ1-2; D uncertain. This CDR3 spans 14 amino acids. V was shortened by 0 bases and J by 4 bases, with 9 bases between the two germline ends. The germline V gene has CDR1 SNHLY and CDR2 FYNNEI. This chain's CDR3 is CASSEAPGGYGYTF. DNA of the CDR3: TGTGCCAGCAGTGAAGCCCCAGGCGGCTATGGCTACACCTTC.

The chain carries TRBV9 and TRBJ2-7; the D gene could be TRBD1 or TRBD2 (5 bases each). The V and J ends lost 3 bases and 3 bases respectively, with 19 bases between them. The germline gives CDR1 SGDLS, CDR2 YYNGEE. The CDR3 runs 16 residues. DNA of the CDR3: TGTGCCAGCAGCGCAGAACCGGGGCCGACGCTCTACGAGCAGTACTTC. Protein product: CASSAEPGPTLYEQYF.

The chain carries TRBV6-5 and TRBJ2-1, with D uncertain. This CDR3 spans 16 amino acids. V lost 2 bases, J lost 9 bases, and 20 bases lay in between. In germline, CDR1 is MNHEY, CDR2 SVGAGI. CDR3 sequence: CASSYLKGPPRVEQFF. As DNA, the CDR3 is TGTGCCAGCAGTTACCTGAAAGGACCCCCCCGAGTTGAGCAGTTCTTC.